This T cell receptor beta chain comes out of a study of patients and donors after allogeneic stem cell transplantation. Ten or more counts support this clonotype. TCRdb independently ran MiXCR on the RT-PCR reads; one entry per CDR3 protein. The sample includes some 960,000 distinct CDR3 sequences, about a sixth of them seen just once. With 5 bases removed from V and 4 bases from J, the gap between germline ends came to 17 bases. The CDR3 loop spans 15 amino acids. The origin of this receptor is a human donor who was either an allogeneic HSCT recipient or a stem cell or donor lymphocyte infusion donor (not recorded which). It is not recorded whose cells these are; they may come from a transplant donor. Sequenced: blood, either unsorted or a sorted T cell fraction (not recorded which). The chain joins TRBV12-3 or TRBV12-4 to TRBJ2-5; D may be TRBD2 (6 bases). The CDR3 nucleotides are TGTGCCAGCAGTGGGGGGACCCGCTTTGGAGAGACCCAGTACTTC. Protein sequence: CASSGGTRFGETQYF.